The entry that follows covers one T cell receptor beta chain sequence. Its matching antigen is unknown. The treatment was: over 15 received Ad26.COV2.S at low or high dose, single or two shots; about 5 received placebo; per-sample allocation not given. Sampling happened 63 days after the first vaccine or placebo injection. These data come from a study of Ad26.COV2.S vaccination and SARS-CoV-2 variants. Study at large: Into the muscle, Ad26.COV2.S was dosed once or twice, 56 days apart.

Method: immunoSEQ multiplex PCR; TCRdb's copy keeps in-frame clones and lacks some. The sample records about 680,000 clones, 80% to 90% being singletons. The CDR3 runs 14 residues. Trimming removed 7 bases from V and 5 bases from J; junction bases left unmatched: 8. Germline CDR1 reads MNHEY; CDR2 reads SVGAGI. Findings and limits, study-wide: Analyses that measured TCR breadth and depth may have underestimated total T cell responses. Responses of spike-specific T cells (both CD8+ and CD4+) reportedly showed substantial breadth after vaccination. Vaccinees displayed broader spike-specific TCR repertoires than placebo recipients.

Specimen: peripheral blood, collected in a trial of Ad26.COV2.S vaccine versus placebo. This sequence joins TRBV6-5 and TRBJ2-5; 9 nucleotides align to TRBD1. This TCR was sampled from a person aged 18-65 years who received the Ad26.COV2.S COVID-19 vaccine or a placebo. CDR3 sequence (DNA): TGTGCCAGCAACGCGGGACAGGGTTATGAGACCCAGTACTTC. It specifies CASNAGQGYETQYF.